This T cell receptor (beta chain) stems from a study of identical twins' blood T cells. Comments on this clonotype: Its antigen is still unknown.

CDR3 length equals 13 residues. From germline, CDR1 is SGHTA and CDR2 FQGNSA. V was clipped by 6 bases and J by 0 bases, with 8 bases between them. All three twin pairs grew up together with likely shared infections and vaccines. Study results and limitations: Twin similarity might stem from environmental factors, not only genetics. Abundant TCRbeta CDR3s overlapped more between twins than with unrelated donors.

Using its own MiXCR run on the 5' RACE reads, TCRdb lists one record per CDR3 protein. In the table there are a few hundred thousand distinct CDR3 sequences, more than 25% of which are singletons. V is TRBV7-2 and J is TRBJ1-1; D call uncertain. Sequencing input: PBMCs. This receptor was obtained from a woman aged 18-49 years in good health. In DNA form, the CDR3 reads TGTGCCAGCAGGTGCATGATGAACACTGAAGCTTTCTTT. Residues: CASRCMMNTEAFF.